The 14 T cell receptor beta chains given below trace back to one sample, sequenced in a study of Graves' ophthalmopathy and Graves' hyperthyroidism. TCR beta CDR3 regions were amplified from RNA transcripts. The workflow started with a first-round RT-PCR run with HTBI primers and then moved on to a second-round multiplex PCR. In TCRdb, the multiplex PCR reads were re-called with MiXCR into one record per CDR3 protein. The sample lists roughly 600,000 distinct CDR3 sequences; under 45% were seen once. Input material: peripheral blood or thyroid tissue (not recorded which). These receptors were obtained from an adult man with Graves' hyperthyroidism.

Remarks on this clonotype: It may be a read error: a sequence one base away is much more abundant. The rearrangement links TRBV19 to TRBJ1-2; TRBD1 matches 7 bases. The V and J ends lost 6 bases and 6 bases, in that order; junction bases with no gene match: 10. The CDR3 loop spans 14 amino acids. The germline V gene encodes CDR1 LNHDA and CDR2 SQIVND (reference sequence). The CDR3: CASSTTGTGNGYTF. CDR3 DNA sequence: TGTGCCAGTAGCACGACAGGGACGGGCAATGGCTACACCTTC.

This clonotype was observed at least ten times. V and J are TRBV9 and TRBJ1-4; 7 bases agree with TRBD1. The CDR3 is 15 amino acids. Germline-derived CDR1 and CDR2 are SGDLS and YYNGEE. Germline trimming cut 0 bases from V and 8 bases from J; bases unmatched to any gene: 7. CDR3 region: CASSVGAGGREKLFF. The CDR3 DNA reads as TGTGCCAGCAGCGTAGGGGCAGGGGGAAGGGAAAAACTGTTTTTT.

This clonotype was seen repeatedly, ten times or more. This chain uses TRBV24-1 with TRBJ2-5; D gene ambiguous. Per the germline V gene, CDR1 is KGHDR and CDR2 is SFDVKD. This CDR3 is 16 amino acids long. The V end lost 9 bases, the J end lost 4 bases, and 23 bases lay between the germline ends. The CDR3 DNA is TGTGCCACCGATTCGAAGAGGTTCCCTTTATCAGAGACCCAGTACTTC. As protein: CATDSKRFPLSETQYF.

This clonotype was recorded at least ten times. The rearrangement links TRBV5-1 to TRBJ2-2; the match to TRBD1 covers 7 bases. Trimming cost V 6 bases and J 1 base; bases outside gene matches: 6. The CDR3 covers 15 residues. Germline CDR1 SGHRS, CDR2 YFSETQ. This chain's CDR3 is CASNTRGQNTGELFF. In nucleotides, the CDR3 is TGCGCCAGCAACACAAGGGGGCAGAACACCGGGGAGCTGTTTTTT. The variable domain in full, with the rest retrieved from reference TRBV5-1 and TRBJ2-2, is KAGVTQTPRYLIKTRGQQVTLSCSPISGHRSVSWYQQTPGQGLQFLFEYFSETQRNKGNFPGRFSGRQFSNSRSEMNVSTLELGDSALYLCASNTRGQNTGELFFGEGSRLTVL.

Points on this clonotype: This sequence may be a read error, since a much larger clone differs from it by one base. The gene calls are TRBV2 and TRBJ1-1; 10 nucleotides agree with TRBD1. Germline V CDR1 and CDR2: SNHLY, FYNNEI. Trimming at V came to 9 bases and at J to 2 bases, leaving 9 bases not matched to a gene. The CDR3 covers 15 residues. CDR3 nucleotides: TGTGCCAGAACCCGGGACAGGGGCGCTAACACTGAAGCTTTCTTT. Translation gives CARTRDRGANTEAFF.

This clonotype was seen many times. The CDR3 bases are TGTGCCAGCAGCACGGGCGGGGGCGCGCTCGGGGAGCTGTTTTTT. Its translation is CASSTGGGALGELFF. The gene calls are TRBV7-6 and TRBJ2-2, with TRBD2 as a possible D gene (7 bases). The V end was cut by 5 bases, the J end by 7 bases, with 17 bases between. CDR1 is SGHVS, CDR2 FNYEAQ, per germline. CDR3 length equals 15 residues. The variable domain in full, completed from reference TRBV7-6 and TRBJ2-2, reads GAGVSQSPRYKVTKRGQDVALRCDPISGHVSLYWYRQALGQGPEFLTYFNYEAQQDKSGLPNDRFSAERPEGSISTLTIQRTEQRDSAMYRCASSTGGGALGELFFGEGSRLTVL.

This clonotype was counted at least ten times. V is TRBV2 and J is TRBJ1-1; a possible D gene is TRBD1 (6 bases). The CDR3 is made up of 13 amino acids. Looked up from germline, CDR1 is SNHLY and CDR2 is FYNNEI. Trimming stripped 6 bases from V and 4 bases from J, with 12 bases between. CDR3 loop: CASSPGQFTEAFF. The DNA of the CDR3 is TGTGCCAGCAGCCCAGGACAGTTCACTGAAGCTTTCTTT.

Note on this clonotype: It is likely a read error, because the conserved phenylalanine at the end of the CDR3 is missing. The DNA for the CDR3 is TGTGCCAGCAGCCGCGGGGGGGGACTCCAAGAGACCCAGTACCTC. Protein: CASSRGGGLQETQYL. V and J are TRBV9 and TRBJ2-5; 9 bases agree with TRBD2. V was clipped by 4 bases and J by 1 base; unmatched bases: 5. This CDR3 has 15 amino acids. Germline V gives CDR1 SGDLS, CDR2 YYNGEE.

CDR3 DNA: TGTGCCACCAGCAGAGATGGCCAGGGAAGGGATTCACCCCTCCACTTT. Protein sequence: CATSRDGQGRDSPLHF. J is TRBJ1-6 and V is TRBV15; D may be TRBD1 (5 bases). The V gene lost 0 bases and the J gene lost 8 bases, with 14 bases spanning the gap. CDR3 length: 16 amino acids. The germline V gene has CDR1 LNHNV and CDR2 YYDKDF (reference sequence).

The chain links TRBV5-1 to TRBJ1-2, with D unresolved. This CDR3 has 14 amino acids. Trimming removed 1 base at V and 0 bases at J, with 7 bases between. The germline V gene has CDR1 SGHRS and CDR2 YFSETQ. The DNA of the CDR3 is TGCGCCAGCAGCTTGAATCAAGCTAACTATGGCTACACCTTC. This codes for CASSLNQANYGYTF.

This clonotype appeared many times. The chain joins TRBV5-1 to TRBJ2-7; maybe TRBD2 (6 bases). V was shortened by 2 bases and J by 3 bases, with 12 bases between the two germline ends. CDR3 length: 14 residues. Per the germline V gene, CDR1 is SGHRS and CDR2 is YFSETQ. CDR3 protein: CASSLTVGGYEQYF. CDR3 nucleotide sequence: TGCGCCAGCAGCTTAACAGTCGGGGGCTACGAGCAGTACTTC. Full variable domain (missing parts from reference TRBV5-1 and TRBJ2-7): KAGVTQTPRYLIKTRGQQVTLSCSPISGHRSVSWYQQTPGQGLQFLFEYFSETQRNKGNFPGRFSGRQFSNSRSEMNVSTLELGDSALYLCASSLTVGGYEQYFGPGTRLTVT.

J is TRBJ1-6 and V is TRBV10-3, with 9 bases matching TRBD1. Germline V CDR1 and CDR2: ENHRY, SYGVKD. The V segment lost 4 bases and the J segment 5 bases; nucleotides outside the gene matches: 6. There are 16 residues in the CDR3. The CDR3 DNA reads TGTGCCATCAGTGGTACTCGGACAGGGGATAATTCACCCCTCCACTTT. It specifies CAISGTRTGDNSPLHF.

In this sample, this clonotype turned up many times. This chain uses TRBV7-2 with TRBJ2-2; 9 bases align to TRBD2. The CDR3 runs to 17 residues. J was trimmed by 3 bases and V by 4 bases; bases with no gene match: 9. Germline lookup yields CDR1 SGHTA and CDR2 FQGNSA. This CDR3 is CASSSGGLAGYTGELFF. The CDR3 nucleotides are TGTGCCAGCAGCTCGGGGGGTCTAGCGGGGTACACCGGGGAGCTGTTTTTT.

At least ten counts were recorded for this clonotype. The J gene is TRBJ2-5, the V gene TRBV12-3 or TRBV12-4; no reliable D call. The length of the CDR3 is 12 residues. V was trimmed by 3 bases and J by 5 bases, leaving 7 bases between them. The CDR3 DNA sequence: TGTGCCAGCAGTTTTGGTAGGGAGACCCAGTACTTC. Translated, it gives CASSFGRETQYF.